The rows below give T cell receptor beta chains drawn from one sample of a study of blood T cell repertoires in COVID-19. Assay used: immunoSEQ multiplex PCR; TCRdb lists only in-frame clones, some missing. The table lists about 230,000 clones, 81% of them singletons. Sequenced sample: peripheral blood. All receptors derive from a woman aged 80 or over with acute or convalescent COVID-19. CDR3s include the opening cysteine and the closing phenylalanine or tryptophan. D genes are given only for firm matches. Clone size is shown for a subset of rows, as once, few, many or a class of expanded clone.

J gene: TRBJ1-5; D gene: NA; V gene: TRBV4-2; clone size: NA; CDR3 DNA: TGTGCCAGCAGCCAAGATCCCCAGGGTGGCAATCAGCCCCAGCATTTT; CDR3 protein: CASSQDPQGGNQPQHF
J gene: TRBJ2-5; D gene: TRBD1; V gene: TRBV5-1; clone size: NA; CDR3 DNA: TGCGCCAGCAGCTACTCGACAGGGGTCGGAGAGGCCCAGTACTTC; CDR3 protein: CASSYSTGVGEAQYF
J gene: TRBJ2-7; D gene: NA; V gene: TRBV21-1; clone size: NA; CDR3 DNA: TGTGCCAGCAGCAAAGGCCGATCAGTACTAGCGGGAGGAGCCTACGAGCAGTACTTC; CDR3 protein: CASSKGRSVLAGGAYEQYF
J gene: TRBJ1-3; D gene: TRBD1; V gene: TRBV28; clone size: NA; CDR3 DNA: TGTGCCAGCAGCCAAAGCCGGGACAGTGCTGGAAACACCATATATTTT; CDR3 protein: CASSQSRDSAGNTIYF
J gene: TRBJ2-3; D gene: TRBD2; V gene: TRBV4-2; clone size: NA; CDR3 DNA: TGTGCCAGCAGCCAAAAAACCGGGGGGAGCACAGATACGCAGTATTTT; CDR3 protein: CASSQKTGGSTDTQYF
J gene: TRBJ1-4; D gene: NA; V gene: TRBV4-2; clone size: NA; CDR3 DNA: TGTGCCAGCAGCCAACAGGGTTATAACGAAAAACTGTTTTTT; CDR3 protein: CASSQQGYNEKLFF
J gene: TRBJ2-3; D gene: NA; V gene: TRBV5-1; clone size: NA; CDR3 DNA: TGCGCCAGCAGAAATACAGGGACCGCCACAGATACGCAGTATTTT; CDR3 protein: CASRNTGTATDTQYF
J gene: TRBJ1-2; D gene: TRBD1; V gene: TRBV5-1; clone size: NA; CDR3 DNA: TGCGCCAGCAGCTTGGAAGGTCAGGGGGCCCGTTATGGCTACACCTTC; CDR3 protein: CASSLEGQGARYGYTF
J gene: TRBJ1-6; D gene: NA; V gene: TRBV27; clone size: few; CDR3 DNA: TGTGCCAGCAGTACAGGGACCTCCTATAATTCACCCCTCCACTTT; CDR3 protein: CASSTGTSYNSPLHF
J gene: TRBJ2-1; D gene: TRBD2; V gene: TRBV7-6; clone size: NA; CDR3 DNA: TGTGCCAGCAGCTTAGGAATGTCTAGCGGGGTGCCCCTTGAGCAGTTCTTC; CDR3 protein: CASSLGMSSGVPLEQFF
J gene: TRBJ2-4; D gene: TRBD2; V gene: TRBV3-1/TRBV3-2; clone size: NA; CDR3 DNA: TGTGCCAGCAGCCAAGCGTGGCTAGCGGGGCCTACAAACATTCAGTACTTC; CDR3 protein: CASSQAWLAGPTNIQYF
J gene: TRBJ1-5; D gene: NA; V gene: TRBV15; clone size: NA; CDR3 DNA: TGTGCCACCAGCGGGGGAGGGTTCGATCAGCCCCAGCATTTT; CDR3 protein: CATSGGGFDQPQHF
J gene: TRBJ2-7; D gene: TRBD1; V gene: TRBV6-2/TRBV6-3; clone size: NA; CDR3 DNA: TGTGCCAGCAGTTACGGGAATAGGGGGCGGAGTTCCTACGAGCAGTACTTC; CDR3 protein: CASSYGNRGRSSYEQYF
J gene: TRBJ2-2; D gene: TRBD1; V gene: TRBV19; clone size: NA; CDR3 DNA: TGTGCCAGTAGTATAGGGACAGGGCGCGGGGAGCTGTTTTTT; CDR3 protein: CASSIGTGRGELFF
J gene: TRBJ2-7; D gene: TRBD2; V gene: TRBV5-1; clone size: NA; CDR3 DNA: TGCGCCAGCAGCTTGACGGGGGGTGAGCAGTACTTC; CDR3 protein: CASSLTGGEQYF
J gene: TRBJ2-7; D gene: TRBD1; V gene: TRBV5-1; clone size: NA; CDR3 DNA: TGCGCCAGCAGCTTTAGGGGGCCAAGCTCCTACGAGCAGTACTTC; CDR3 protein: CASSFRGPSSYEQYF
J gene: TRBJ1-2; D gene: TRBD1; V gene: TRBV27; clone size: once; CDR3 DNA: TGTGCCAGCAGTTTATCTCCAGGGGGCGGTGGCTACACCTTC; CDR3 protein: CASSLSPGGGGYTF
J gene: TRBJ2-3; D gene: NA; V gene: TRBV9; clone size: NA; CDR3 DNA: TGTGCCAGCAGCGTAACAAGTAGCGGCAACACAGATACGCAGTATTTT; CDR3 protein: CASSVTSSGNTDTQYF
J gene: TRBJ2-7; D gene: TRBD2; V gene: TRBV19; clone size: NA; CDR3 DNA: TGTGCCACTACCGAAGGGACTAGCGGGGGCTACGAGCAGTACTTC; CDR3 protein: CATTEGTSGGYEQYF
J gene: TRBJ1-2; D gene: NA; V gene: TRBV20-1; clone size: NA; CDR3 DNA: TGCAGTGCCCCCCTCGGGGGCTACACCTTC; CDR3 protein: CSAPLGGYTF
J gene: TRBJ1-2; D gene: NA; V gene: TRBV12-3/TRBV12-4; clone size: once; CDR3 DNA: TGTGCCAGCAGTTTCCCGTCCTATGGCTACACCTTC; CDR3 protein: CASSFPSYGYTF
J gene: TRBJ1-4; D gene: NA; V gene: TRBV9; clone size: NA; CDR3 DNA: TGTGCCAGCAGCGAGATCGGGATGGGGGAAAAACTGTTTTTT; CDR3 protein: CASSEIGMGEKLFF
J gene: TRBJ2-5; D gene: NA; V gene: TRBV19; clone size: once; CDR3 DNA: TGTGCCAGTAGTTCAAGAACAGGGTACCAAGAGACCCAGTACTTC; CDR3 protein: CASSSRTGYQETQYF
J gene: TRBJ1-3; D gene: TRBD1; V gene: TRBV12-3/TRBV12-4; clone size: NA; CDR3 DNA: TGTGCCAGCAGGACCGGGACAGATGACACCATATATTTT; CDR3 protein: CASRTGTDDTIYF
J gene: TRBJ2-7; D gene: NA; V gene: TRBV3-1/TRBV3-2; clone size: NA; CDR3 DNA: TGTGCCAGCAGCCAAGAGACAAGGGGGCAGTACTTC; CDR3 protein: CASSQETRGQYF
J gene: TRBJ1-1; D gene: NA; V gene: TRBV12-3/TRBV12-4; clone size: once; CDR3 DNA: TGTGCCAGCAGTTATAGAACCAATGAAGCTTTCTTT; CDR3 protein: CASSYRTNEAFF
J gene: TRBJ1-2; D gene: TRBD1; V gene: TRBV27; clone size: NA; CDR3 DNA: TGTGCCAGCAGTTTAAGGGGGACAGCTAACTATGGCTACACCTTC; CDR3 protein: CASSLRGTANYGYTF
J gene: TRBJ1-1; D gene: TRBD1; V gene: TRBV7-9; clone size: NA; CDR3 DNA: TGTGCCAGCAGCTTAGGGCAGGGGGCGAACACTGAAGCTTTCTTT; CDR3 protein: CASSLGQGANTEAFF
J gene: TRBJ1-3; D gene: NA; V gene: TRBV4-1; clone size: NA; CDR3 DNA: TGCGCCAGCAGCCTAGGGGCATCTGGAAACACCATATATTTT; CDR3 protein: CASSLGASGNTIYF
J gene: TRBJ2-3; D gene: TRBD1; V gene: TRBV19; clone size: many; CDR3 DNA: TGTGCCAGTAGCAGACAGGGGAGTAATACGCAGTATTTT; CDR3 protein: CASSRQGSNTQYF
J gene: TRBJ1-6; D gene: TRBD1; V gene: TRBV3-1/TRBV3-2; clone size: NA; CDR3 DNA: TGTGCCAGCAGCCAAGTCCCGGGACAGCATAATTCACCCCTCCACTTT; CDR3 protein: CASSQVPGQHNSPLHF
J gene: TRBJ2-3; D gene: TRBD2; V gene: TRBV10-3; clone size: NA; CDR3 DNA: TGTGCCATCCGGACTAGCGGGAGGGGCACAGATACGCAGTATTTT; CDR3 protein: CAIRTSGRGTDTQYF
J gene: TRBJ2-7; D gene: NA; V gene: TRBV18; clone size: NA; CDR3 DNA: TGTGCCAGCTCACCCCGGAGCTCCTACGAGCAGTACTTC; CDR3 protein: CASSPRSSYEQYF
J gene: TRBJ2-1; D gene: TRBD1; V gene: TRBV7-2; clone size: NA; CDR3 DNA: TGTGCCAGCAGCTCATCGACAGGGGGAGGATCCTACAATGAGCAGTTCTTC; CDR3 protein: CASSSSTGGGSYNEQFF
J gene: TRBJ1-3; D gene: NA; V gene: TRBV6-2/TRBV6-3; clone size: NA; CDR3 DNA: TGTGCCAGCAGTTTCGCAGGGGTAACTGGAAACACCATATATTTT; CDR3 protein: CASSFAGVTGNTIYF
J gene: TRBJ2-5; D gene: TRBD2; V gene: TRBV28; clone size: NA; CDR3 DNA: TGTGCCAGCAGTGGGAGGCCTAGCGGAAAAGAGACCCAGTACTTC; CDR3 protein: CASSGRPSGKETQYF
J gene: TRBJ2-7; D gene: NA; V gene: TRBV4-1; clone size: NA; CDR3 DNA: TGCGCCAGCAGCCAAGATGGTGCCCAGGAAAGCGAGCAGTACTTC; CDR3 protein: CASSQDGAQESEQYF
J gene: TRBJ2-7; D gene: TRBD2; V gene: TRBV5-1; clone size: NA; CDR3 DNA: TGCGCCAGCAGCTTGGGCTTTGGACTAGGCGAGCAGTACTTC; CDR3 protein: CASSLGFGLGEQYF
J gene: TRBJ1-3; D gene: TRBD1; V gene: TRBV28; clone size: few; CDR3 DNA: TGTGCCAGCAGTTTATTGGGACAGGCTCAGAGCTCTGGAAACACCATATATTTT; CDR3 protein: CASSLLGQAQSSGNTIYF
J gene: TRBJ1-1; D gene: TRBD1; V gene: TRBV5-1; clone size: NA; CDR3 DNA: TGCGCCAGCAGCTACCAGGGGGCGACCACTGAAGCTTTCTTT; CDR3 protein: CASSYQGATTEAFF
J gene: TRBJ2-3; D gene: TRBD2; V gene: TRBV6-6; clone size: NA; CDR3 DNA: TGTGCCAGCAAGAGCGGGGGGGGAGGCACAGATACGCAGTATTTT; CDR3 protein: CASKSGGGGTDTQYF
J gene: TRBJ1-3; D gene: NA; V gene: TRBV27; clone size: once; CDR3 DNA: TGTGCCAGCAGTCTGCAGGGTTCTGGAAACACCATATATTTT; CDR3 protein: CASSLQGSGNTIYF
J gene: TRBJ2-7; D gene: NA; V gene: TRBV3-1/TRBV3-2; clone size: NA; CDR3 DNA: TGTGCCAGCAGCCAACAGGGGAGCTCCTACGAGCAGTACTTC; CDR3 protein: CASSQQGSSYEQYF
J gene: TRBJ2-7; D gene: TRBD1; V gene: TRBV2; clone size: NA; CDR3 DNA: TGTGCCAGTACCGGACAGGGCCACGAGCAGTACTTC; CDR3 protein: CASTGQGHEQYF
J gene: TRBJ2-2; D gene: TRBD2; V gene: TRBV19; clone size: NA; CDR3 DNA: TGTGCCAGTGTCGGGCGACTAGCGGGTGCAACCGGGGAGCTGTTTTTT; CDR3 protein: CASVGRLAGATGELFF
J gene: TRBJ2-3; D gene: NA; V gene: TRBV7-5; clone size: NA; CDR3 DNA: TGTGTCAGAAGCTTAGTTTTACTAGCGGGAGGAGATACGCAGTATTTT; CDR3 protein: CVRSLVLLAGGDTQYF
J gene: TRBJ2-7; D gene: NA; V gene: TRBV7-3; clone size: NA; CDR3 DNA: TGTGCCAGCAGCGTAGGGTCCGACAGCAGATCCCTCTACGAGCAGTACTTC; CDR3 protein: CASSVGSDSRSLYEQYF
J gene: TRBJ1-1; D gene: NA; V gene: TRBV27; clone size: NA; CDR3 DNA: TGTGCCAGGATCCACACAGGAGTCGTCACTGAAGCTTTCTTT; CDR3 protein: CARIHTGVVTEAFF
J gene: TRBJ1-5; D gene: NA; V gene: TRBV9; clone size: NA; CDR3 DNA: TGTGCCAGCAGCGTAGGCTTGAGGGAGCCCCAGCATTTT; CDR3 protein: CASSVGLREPQHF
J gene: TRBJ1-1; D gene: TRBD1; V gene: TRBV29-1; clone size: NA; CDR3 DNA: TGCAGCGGATCCGGGACAGGGTATTTGAACACTGAAGCTTTCTTT; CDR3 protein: CSGSGTGYLNTEAFF
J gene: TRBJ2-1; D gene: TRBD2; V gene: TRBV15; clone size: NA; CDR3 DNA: TGTGCCACCAGCGGACGTTCTAGCGGGAGTAACAGTGAGCAGTTCTTC; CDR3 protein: CATSGRSSGSNSEQFF
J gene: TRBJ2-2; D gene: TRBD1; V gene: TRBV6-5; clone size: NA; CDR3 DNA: TGTGCCAGCAGCCTCGGACAGGCTGTCGGGGAGCTGTTTTTT; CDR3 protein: CASSLGQAVGELFF
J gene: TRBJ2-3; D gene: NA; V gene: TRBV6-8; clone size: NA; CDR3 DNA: TGTGCCAGCGCGGAATTCACAGATACGCAGTATTTT; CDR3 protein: CASAEFTDTQYF
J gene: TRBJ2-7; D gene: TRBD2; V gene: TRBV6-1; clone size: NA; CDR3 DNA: TGTGCCAGCACCCAGCCCCTAGCGGAGCGATACGAGCAGTACTTC; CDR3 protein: CASTQPLAERYEQYF
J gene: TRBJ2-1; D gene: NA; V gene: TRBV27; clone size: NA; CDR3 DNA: TGTGCCAGCAGTCCCCCCTCCCCCCCTGACAATGAGCAGTTCTTC; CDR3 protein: CASSPPSPPDNEQFF